These 32 T cell receptor beta chains came from one sample sequenced in a study of Tregs in tolerant kidney transplant recipients. Repertoires were generated with immunoSEQ multiplex PCR, while TCRdb's copy carries only in-frame clones and drops some. The repertoire has 92,000 or so clones, over 85% of them found once; the top ten carry roughly 5%. The source material was CD8+ T cells from blood. These receptors originate from a human donor in good health.

This chain uses TRBV19 with TRBJ2-7, with D hard to call. This CDR3 is built from 12 residues. V was pared by 7 bases and J by 1 base, with 8 bases between. Per the germline V gene, CDR1 is LNHDA and CDR2 is SQIVND (reference sequence). CDR3 loop: CASIGPSYEQYF. DNA for the CDR3: TGTGCCAGTATCGGCCCTTCCTACGAGCAGTACTTC. The entire variable domain, with the rest obtained from reference TRBV19 and TRBJ2-7, is as follows: DGGITQSPKYLFRKEGQNVTLSCEQNLNHDAMYWYRQDPGQGLRLIYYSQIVNDFQKGDIAEGYSVSREKKESFPLTVTSAQKNPTAFYLCASIGPSYEQYFGPGTRLTVT.

In its sample, this clone was seen once. The chain uses TRBV7-9 and TRBJ2-5; D not resolved. Germline-derived CDR1 and CDR2 are SEHNR and FQNEAQ (reference sequence). Trimming left V 6 bases short and J 0 bases short, with 5 bases between. This CDR3 spans 12 amino acids. In DNA form, the CDR3 reads TGTGCCAGCAGTTTGTACCAAGAGACCCAGTACTTC. Protein sequence: CASSLYQETQYF.

This rearrangement joins TRBV2 to TRBJ2-2; D is possibly TRBD1 or TRBD2 (5 bases each). Germline V lookup: CDR1 SNHLY, CDR2 FYNNEI. CDR3 length equals 15 residues. V was trimmed by 10 bases and J by 4 bases, leaving 19 bases between them. This CDR3 reads CAKTPGATPTGELFF. The CDR3, as DNA: TGTGCCAAGACCCCCGGGGCAACACCCACCGGGGAGCTGTTTTTT.

This clone showed up just once. CDR3 DNA: TGTGCCAGCTCACCGGGGGAGAGAGTTACCGGCACAGATACGCAGTATTTT. Amino acid sequence: CASSPGERVTGTDTQYF. The chain links TRBV18 to TRBJ2-3, with D tentatively TRBD1 or TRBD2 (5 bases each). This CDR3 is 17 amino acids long. V lost 3 bases to trimming and J lost 1 base, with 17 bases between them. Germline loops: CDR1 KGHSH, CDR2 LQKENI.

The chain uses TRBV5-1 and TRBJ2-7, with D possibly called TRBD1 or TRBD2 (5 bases each). The CDR3 has 14 residues. V was clipped by 2 bases and J by 2 bases, with 11 bases between them. Germline values: CDR1 SGHRS, CDR2 YFSETQ. This chain's CDR3 is CASSFGAGPYEQYF. CDR3 nucleotide sequence: TGCGCCAGCAGCTTCGGGGCAGGGCCCTACGAGCAGTACTTC.

The chain couples TRBV4-2 to TRBJ2-3; the match to TRBD2 covers 8 bases. J was trimmed by 6 bases and V by 0 bases; bases with no gene match: 5. The germline V gene has CDR1 LGHNA and CDR2 YNFKEQ. The CDR3 has 15 residues. The CDR3 loop is CASSQDIGGGDTQYF. The CDR3 nucleotides read TGTGCCAGCAGCCAAGATATCGGGGGGGGCGATACGCAGTATTTT.

This chain links TRBV6-5 with TRBJ2-5; D unresolved. V shed 6 bases and J shed 6 bases, with 8 bases lying between them. This CDR3 contains 11 residues. CDR1 and CDR2 from the germline V gene are MNHEY and SVGAGI. The CDR3 DNA is TGTGCCAGCAGCCTCGGGCAGACCCAGTACTTC. It is translated as CASSLGQTQYF.

The chain joins TRBV7-9 to TRBJ2-3; 7 nucleotides align to TRBD1. Germline CDR1 and CDR2: SEHNR and FQNEAQ (reference sequence). The V and J ends lost 5 bases and 5 bases, in that order; junction bases with no gene match: 7. CDR3 length equals 14 residues. The CDR3 region is CASSMGQREDTQYF. The CDR3 DNA reads TGTGCCAGCAGCATGGGACAGAGAGAAGATACGCAGTATTTT. The variable domain in full, with the rest retrieved from reference TRBV7-9 and TRBJ2-3, is DTGVSQNPRHKITKRGQNVTFRCDPISEHNRLYWYRQTLGQGPEFLTYFQNEAQLEKSRLLSDRFSAERPKGSFSTLEIQRTEQGDSAMYLCASSMGQREDTQYFGPGTRLTVL.

The chain has TRBV7-6 and TRBJ2-1; 10 positions match TRBD1. V lost 5 bases, J lost 4 bases, and 5 bases stayed unmatched. The CDR3 extends over 15 amino acids. Germline CDR1 and CDR2: SGHVS and FNYEAQ. The CDR3 sequence: CASSHGTGDYNEQFF. CDR3 sequence (DNA): TGTGCCAGCAGCCATGGGACAGGGGATTACAATGAGCAGTTCTTC.

V and J are TRBV2 and TRBJ2-1; 10 nucleotides match TRBD2. The trim removed 8 bases at V and 4 bases at J, leaving 11 bases unmatched. The V gene's germline CDR1 is SNHLY and CDR2 FYNNEI. CDR3 size: 16 residues. The CDR3 spells CASLPLAGGWYNEQFF. Written as DNA, the CDR3 is TGTGCCAGCCTCCCTTTAGCGGGGGGATGGTACAATGAGCAGTTCTTC.

This chain uses TRBV19 with TRBJ2-7, with 11 bases that match TRBD1. CDR1 LNHDA and CDR2 SQIVND come from the germline V gene (reference sequence). There are 16 residues in the CDR3. The junction had 6 bases not matched to a gene; V was cut back by 0 bases and J by 5 bases. This chain's CDR3 is CASSIDLRTGGDEQYF. In DNA, the CDR3 is TGTGCCAGTAGTATAGATTTACGGACAGGGGGCGACGAGCAGTACTTC.

This chain's CDR3 is CASSFGTGPYNEQFF. The DNA for the CDR3 is TGCGCCAGCAGCTTTGGGACAGGGCCTTACAATGAGCAGTTCTTC. The chain carries TRBV5-1 and TRBJ2-1; 9 nucleotides agree with TRBD1. Trimming cost V 2 bases and J 4 bases; bases outside gene matches: 4. The CDR3 totals 15 residues. CDR1 and CDR2 from the germline V gene are SGHRS and YFSETQ.

CDR3 region: CAISDVAGRTDTQYF. The DNA of the CDR3 is TGTGCCATCAGTGATGTGGCCGGCAGAACAGATACGCAGTATTTT. V usage is TRBV10-3 and J usage is TRBJ2-3; no definite D call. Trimming stripped 3 bases from V and 3 bases from J, with 13 bases between. Germline V lookup: CDR1 ENHRY, CDR2 SYGVKD. This CDR3 has 15 amino acids.

CDR3 amino acids: CASSLDGGITLNTEAFF. The CDR3 DNA follows: TGTGCCAGCAGTCTCGACGGGGGGATAACTTTGAACACTGAAGCTTTCTTT. V usage is TRBV27 and J usage is TRBJ1-1; possible D gene TRBD1, 5 bases. Per the germline V gene, CDR1 is MNHEY and CDR2 is SMNVEV (reference sequence). With 5 bases removed from V and 0 bases from J, the gap between germline ends came to 19 bases. CDR3 size: 17 residues.

The J gene is TRBJ2-5, the V gene TRBV7-8; D is possibly TRBD1 (6 bases). The CDR3 extends over 14 amino acids. The V and J ends lost 3 bases and 3 bases respectively, with 11 bases between them. Germline V gene data show CDR1 as SGHVS and CDR2 as FQNEAQ. CDR3 sequence: CASSFRTDKETQYF. The CDR3 DNA follows: TGTGCCAGCAGCTTTCGGACAGATAAAGAGACCCAGTACTTC. The complete variable domain, with remaining parts taken from reference TRBV7-8 and TRBJ2-5, reads GAGVSQSPRYKVAKRGQDVALRCDPISGHVSLFWYQQALGQGPEFLTYFQNEAQLDKSGLPSDRFFAERPEGSVSTLKIQRTQQEDSAVYLCASSFRTDKETQYFGPGTRLLVL.

The chain uses TRBV10-2 and TRBJ2-7; the D gene is possibly TRBD1 (5 bases). The CDR3 has 12 residues. Germline CDR1 WSHSY, CDR2 SAAADI. Between the trimmed V and J ends, which lost 3 bases and 9 bases, there was a span of 12 bases. The CDR3 nucleotides are TGCGCCAGCAGTGAAACAGGCCTGTGGCAGTACTTC. Protein sequence: CASSETGLWQYF.

V is TRBV27 and J is TRBJ1-1, with 8 nucleotides matching TRBD1. Germline lookup yields CDR1 MNHEY and CDR2 SMNVEV (reference sequence). The CDR3 has 16 residues. With 4 bases clipped from V and 1 base from J, the junction kept 8 bases outside the gene matches. As DNA, the CDR3 is TGTGCCAGCAGTTCCCACCTTGGGACAGGGAACACTGAAGCTTTCTTT. It codes for CASSSHLGTGNTEAFF.

This clone was counted only a few times. The V gene is TRBV7-9, the J gene TRBJ2-2; D is ambiguous. From germline, CDR1 is SEHNR and CDR2 FQNEAQ (reference sequence). The CDR3 length is 12 residues. The V end was cut by 11 bases, the J end by 3 bases, with 10 bases between. CDR3: CAGKTDTGELFF. The CDR3 DNA reads TGTGCCGGGAAGACTGACACCGGGGAGCTGTTTTTT.

CDR3 coding DNA: TGTGCCAGCAGCGTAGGCTCCCGCTCCTACGAGCAGTACTTC. Residues: CASSVGSRSYEQYF. The gene calls are TRBV9 and TRBJ2-7; D not resolved. Germline lookup yields CDR1 SGDLS and CDR2 YYNGEE. V gave up 0 bases and J gave up 0 bases, with 7 bases separating them. This CDR3 is 14 amino acids long.

The chain is built from TRBV7-9 and TRBJ2-2; D ambiguous. The CDR3 length is 11 residues. V was clipped by 0 bases and J by 7 bases, with 0 bases between them. CDR1 and CDR2 from the germline V gene are SEHNR and FQNEAQ (reference sequence). In DNA form, the CDR3 reads TGTGCCAGCAGCTTAGCCGGGGAGCTGTTTTTT. This encodes CASSLAGELFF.

The V gene is TRBV2, the J gene TRBJ1-2; 8 bases match TRBD1. Losses at the gene ends were 2 bases for V and 3 bases for J; bases not matched to a gene: 8. The CDR3 extends over 16 amino acids. Germline values: CDR1 SNHLY, CDR2 FYNNEI. The CDR3 spells CASSESQDRAYYGYTF. The CDR3 DNA sequence: TGTGCCAGCAGTGAAAGTCAGGACAGGGCGTACTATGGCTACACCTTC.

In its sample, this clone was seen once. The J gene is TRBJ1-2, the V gene TRBV13; D is uncertain. The CDR3 loop spans 14 amino acids. Trimming left V 0 bases short and J 4 bases short, with 9 bases between. The germline CDR1 and CDR2 sequences are PRHDT and FYEKMQ (reference sequence). CDR3 nucleotide sequence: TGTGCCAGCAGCTTAGGCAAAGGGATCTATGGCTACACCTTC. Amino acid sequence: CASSLGKGIYGYTF. The variable domain in full, with the rest retrieved from reference TRBV13 and TRBJ1-2, is AAGVIQSPRHLIKEKRETATLKCYPIPRHDTVYWYQQGPGQDPQFLISFYEKMQSDKGSIPDRFSAQQFSDYHSELNMSSLELGDSALYFCASSLGKGIYGYTFGSGTRLTVV.

The J gene is TRBJ2-3, the V gene TRBV27; TRBD1 matches at 9 bases. V was pared by 9 bases and J by 6 bases, with 7 bases of the junction left unmatched. The CDR3 has 13 amino acids. Germline V CDR1 and CDR2: MNHEY, SMNVEV (reference sequence). The DNA for the CDR3 is TGTGCCAGTCCGGGACAGGGAGGCGATACGCAGTATTTT. It codes for CASPGQGGDTQYF.

The chain employs TRBV25-1 and TRBJ1-1, with 8 bases matching TRBD1. Germline V CDR1 and CDR2: MGHDK, SYGVNS. J gave up 0 bases and V 6 bases, and 6 bases lay outside the gene matches. The CDR3 extends over 15 amino acids. CDR3 amino acids: CASRTTRGLNTEAFF. The CDR3 DNA reads TGTGCCAGCAGAACCACCAGGGGGCTGAACACTGAAGCTTTCTTT. The whole variable domain, filled in from reference TRBV25-1 and TRBJ1-1, reads EADIYQTPRYLVIGTGKKITLECSQTMGHDKMYWYQQDPGMELHLIHYSYGVNSTEKGDLSSESTVSRIRTEHFPLTLESARPSHTSQYLCASRTTRGLNTEAFFGQGTRLTVV.

The CDR3 region has the DNA TGCAGCGTTGAATTGAGACACCAGAGCTCTGGAAACACCATATATTTT. It specifies CSVELRHQSSGNTIYF. This chain uses TRBV29-1 with TRBJ1-3; D not certain. With 2 bases removed from V and 0 bases from J, the gap between germline ends came to 14 bases. The CDR3 totals 16 residues. Germline loops: CDR1 SQVTM, CDR2 ANQGSEA.

The chain couples TRBV11-2 to TRBJ1-2; no definite D call. The CDR3 runs 15 residues. Germline CDR1 reads SGHAT; CDR2 reads FQNNGV. V was clipped by 4 bases and J by 3 bases, with 15 bases between them. This chain's CDR3 is CASSSLGVMDYGYTF. CDR3 in DNA: TGTGCCAGCAGCTCTCTTGGGGTGATGGACTATGGCTACACCTTC.

The chain uses TRBV7-9 and TRBJ2-7; 9 bases align to TRBD1. Germline V gene lookup returns CDR1 SEHNR and CDR2 FQNEAQ (reference sequence). The J segment lost 5 bases and the V segment lost 5 bases, leaving 10 bases of the junction unmatched. There are 15 residues in the CDR3. The CDR3 is CASSRPGTGLDEQYF. CDR3 DNA: TGTGCCAGCAGCCGACCCGGGACAGGGTTGGACGAGCAGTACTTC.

J is TRBJ1-4 and V is TRBV6-5, with D tentatively TRBD1 (5 bases). CDR3 length: 13 residues. Germline assignment: CDR1 MNHEY and CDR2 SVGAGI. Trimming took off 5 bases at V and 5 bases at J, with 9 bases between the two ends. CDR3 amino acids: CASSETENEKLFF. In DNA form, the CDR3 reads TGTGCCAGCAGTGAGACAGAGAATGAAAAACTGTTTTTT.

This sequence joins TRBV27 and TRBJ1-1; a possible D gene is TRBD1 (6 bases). The CDR3 totals 13 residues. The germline V gene has CDR1 MNHEY and CDR2 SMNVEV (reference sequence). V gave up 3 bases and J gave up 6 bases, with 11 bases separating them. The CDR3 bases are TGTGCCAGCAGTTTTGGGACACGATCTGAAGCTTTCTTT. This translates into CASSFGTRSEAFF.

The V and J genes are TRBV27 and TRBJ1-1, with a possible D match to TRBD1 (5 bases). The CDR3 is made up of 14 amino acids. Germline lookup yields CDR1 MNHEY and CDR2 SMNVEV (reference sequence). V dropped 5 bases and J dropped 1 base, with 11 bases sitting between them. In DNA, the CDR3 is TGTGCCAGCAGTGCAGGGTGGGGGAACACTGAAGCTTTCTTT. Residues: CASSAGWGNTEAFF.

The chain employs TRBV15 and TRBJ2-1; D ambiguous. The CDR3 sequence is 19 residues long. V dropped 0 bases and J dropped 0 bases, with 18 bases sitting between them. Germline CDR1 is LNHNV and CDR2 is YYDKDF (reference sequence). CDR3: CATSREVGPPGYSYNEQFF. Written as DNA, the CDR3 is TGTGCCACCAGCAGAGAGGTAGGCCCTCCAGGATACTCCTACAATGAGCAGTTCTTC. Using reference TRBV15 and TRBJ2-1 for the parts outside the CDR3, the full variable domain is DAMVIQNPRYQVTQFGKPVTLSCSQTLNHNVMYWYQQKSSQAPKLLFHYYDKDFNNEADTPDNFQSRRPNTSFCFLDIRSPGLGDTAMYLCATSREVGPPGYSYNEQFFGPGTRLTVL.

This chain joins TRBV9 and TRBJ1-6; D not resolved. Germline loops: CDR1 SGDLS, CDR2 YYNGEE. CDR3 size: 15 residues. V lost 2 bases to trimming and J lost 1 base, with 7 bases between them. This CDR3 is CASSVAGSYNSPLHF. The CDR3 bases are TGTGCCAGCAGCGTCGCCGGGTCCTATAATTCACCCCTCCACTTT.